This section outlines one TCR beta chain sequence together with its context. Its matching antigen is unknown. The entry originates in a study of T cells after yellow fever vaccination. MiXCR, applied by TCRdb to the 5' RACE reads, yields one record per CDR3 protein. In the table there are around 260,000 distinct CDR3 sequences, roughly 5.6% of which are singletons. General observations from the study: The presence of abundant clonotypes contaminating from the bulk population was possible in FACS-sorted repertoires. It was a small share of clonotypes that appeared in both CD4 and CD8 compartments. A weaker secondary response peaked on day 5, the primary on day 15. Subsequent booster samples again held most clones from primary vaccination (less than 98% CD4, just under 90% CD8).

V lost 1 base to trimming and J lost 10 bases; unmatched junction nucleotides: 4. CDR3 size: 13 residues. Per the germline V gene, CDR1 is SEHNR and CDR2 is FQNEAQ (reference sequence). This receptor was identified in a man aged 18 to 30 who received the YFV17D yellow fever vaccine. The sample consisted of CD4+ T cells sorted from PBMCs, taken on the day of the yellow fever booster vaccination. V is TRBV7-9 and J is TRBJ2-3; 8 bases align to TRBD1. This CDR3 is CASSLEQGEAQYF. Here the CDR3 DNA reads TGTGCCAGCAGCTTAGAACAGGGGGAGGCGCAGTATTTT.